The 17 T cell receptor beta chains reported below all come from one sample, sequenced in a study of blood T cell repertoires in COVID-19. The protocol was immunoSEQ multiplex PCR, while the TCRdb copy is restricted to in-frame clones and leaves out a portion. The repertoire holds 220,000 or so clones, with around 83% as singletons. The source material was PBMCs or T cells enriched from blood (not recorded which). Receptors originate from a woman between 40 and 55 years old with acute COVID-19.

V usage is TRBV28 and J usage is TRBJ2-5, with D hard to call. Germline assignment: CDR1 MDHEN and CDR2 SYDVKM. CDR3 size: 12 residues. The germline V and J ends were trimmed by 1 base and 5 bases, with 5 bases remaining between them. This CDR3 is CASSLLRETQYF. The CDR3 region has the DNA TGTGCCAGCAGTTTATTGCGGGAGACCCAGTACTTC.

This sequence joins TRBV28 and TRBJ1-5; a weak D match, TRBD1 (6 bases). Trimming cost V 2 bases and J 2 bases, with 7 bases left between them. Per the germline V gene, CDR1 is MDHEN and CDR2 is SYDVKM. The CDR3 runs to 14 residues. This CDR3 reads CASSLPGGNQPQHF. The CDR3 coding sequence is TGTGCCAGCAGTTTACCAGGGGGCAATCAGCCCCAGCATTTT. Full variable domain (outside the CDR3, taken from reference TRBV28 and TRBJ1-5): DVKVTQSSRYLVKRTGEKVFLECVQDMDHENMFWYRQDPGLGLRLIYFSYDVKMKEKGDIPEGYSVSREKKERFSLILESASTNQTSMYLCASSLPGGNQPQHFGDGTRLSIL.

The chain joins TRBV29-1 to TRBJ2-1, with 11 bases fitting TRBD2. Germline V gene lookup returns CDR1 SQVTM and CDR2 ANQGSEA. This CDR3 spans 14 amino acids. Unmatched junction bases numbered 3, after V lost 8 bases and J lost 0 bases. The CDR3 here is CSIGLAGSYNEQFF. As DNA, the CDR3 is TGCAGCATAGGACTAGCGGGCTCCTACAATGAGCAGTTCTTC.

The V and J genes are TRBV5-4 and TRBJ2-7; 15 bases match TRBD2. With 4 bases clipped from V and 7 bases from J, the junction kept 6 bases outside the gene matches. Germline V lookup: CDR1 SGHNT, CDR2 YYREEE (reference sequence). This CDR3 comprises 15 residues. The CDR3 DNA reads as TGTGCCAGCAGCGGACCGGGACTAGCGGGGGGAGAGCAGTACTTC. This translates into CASSGPGLAGGEQYF.

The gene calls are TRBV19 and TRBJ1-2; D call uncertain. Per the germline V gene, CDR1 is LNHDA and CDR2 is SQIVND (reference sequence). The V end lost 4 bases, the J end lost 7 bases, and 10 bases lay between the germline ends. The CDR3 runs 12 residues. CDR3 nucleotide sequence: TGTGCCAGTAGTAAGGGAGCAGGTGGCTACACCTTC. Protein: CASSKGAGGYTF.

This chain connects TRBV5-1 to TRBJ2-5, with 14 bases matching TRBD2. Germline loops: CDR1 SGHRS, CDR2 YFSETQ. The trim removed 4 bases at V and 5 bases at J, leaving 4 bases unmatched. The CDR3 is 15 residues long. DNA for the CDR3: TGCGCCAGCAGCCAGGGACTAGCGGGAGCGGAGACCCAGTACTTC. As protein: CASSQGLAGAETQYF.

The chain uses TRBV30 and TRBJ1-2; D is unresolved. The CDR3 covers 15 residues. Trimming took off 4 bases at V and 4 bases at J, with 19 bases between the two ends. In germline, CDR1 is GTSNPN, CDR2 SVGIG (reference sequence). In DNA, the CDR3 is TGTGCCTGGACATCTAAGGAGGGAGGACGCTATGGCTACACCTTC. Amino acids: CAWTSKEGGRYGYTF.

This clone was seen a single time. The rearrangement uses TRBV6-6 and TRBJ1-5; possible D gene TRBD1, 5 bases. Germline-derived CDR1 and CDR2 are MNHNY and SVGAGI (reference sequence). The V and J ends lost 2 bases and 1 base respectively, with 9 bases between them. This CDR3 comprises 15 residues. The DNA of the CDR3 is TGTGCCAGCAGTTACGTCAGGGTAAGCAATCAGCCCCAGCATTTT. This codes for CASSYVRVSNQPQHF.

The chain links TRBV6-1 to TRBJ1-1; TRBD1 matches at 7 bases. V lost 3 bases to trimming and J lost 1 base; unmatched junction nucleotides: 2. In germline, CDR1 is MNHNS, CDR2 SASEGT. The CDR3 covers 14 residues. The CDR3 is CASSERQGNTEAFF. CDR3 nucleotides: TGTGCCAGCAGTGAGAGACAGGGGAACACTGAAGCTTTCTTT.

The CDR3 DNA reads as TGTGCCAGCAGACTAAGCACGAACACCGGGGAGCTGTTTTTT. Translated, it gives CASRLSTNTGELFF. This chain links TRBV27 with TRBJ2-2; D not certain. Between the trimmed V and J ends, which lost 6 bases and 0 bases, there was a span of 8 bases. The length of the CDR3 is 14 residues. Germline V lookup: CDR1 MNHEY, CDR2 SMNVEV (reference sequence).

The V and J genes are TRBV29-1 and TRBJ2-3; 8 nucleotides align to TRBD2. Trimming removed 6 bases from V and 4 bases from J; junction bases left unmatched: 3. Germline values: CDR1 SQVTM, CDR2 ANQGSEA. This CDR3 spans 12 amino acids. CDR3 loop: CSVAGVADTQYF. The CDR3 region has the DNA TGCAGCGTAGCGGGAGTGGCAGATACGCAGTATTTT.

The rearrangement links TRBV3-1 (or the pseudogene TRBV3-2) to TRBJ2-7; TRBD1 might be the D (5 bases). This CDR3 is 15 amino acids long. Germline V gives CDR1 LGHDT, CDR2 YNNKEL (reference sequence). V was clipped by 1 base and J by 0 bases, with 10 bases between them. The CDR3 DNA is TGTGCCAGCAGCCAAGTAACAAGGGGCTCCTACGAGCAGTACTTC. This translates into CASSQVTRGSYEQYF.

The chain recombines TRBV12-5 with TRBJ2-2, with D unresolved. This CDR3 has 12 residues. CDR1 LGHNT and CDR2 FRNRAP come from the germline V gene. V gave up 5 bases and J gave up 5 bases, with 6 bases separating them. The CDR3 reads CASGLDTGELFF. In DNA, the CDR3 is TGTGCTAGTGGTCTAGATACCGGGGAGCTGTTTTTT.

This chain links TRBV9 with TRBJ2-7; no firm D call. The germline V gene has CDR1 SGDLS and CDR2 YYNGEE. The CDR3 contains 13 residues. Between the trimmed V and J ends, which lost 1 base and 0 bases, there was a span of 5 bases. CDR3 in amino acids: CASSVSSSYEQYF. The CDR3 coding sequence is TGTGCCAGCAGCGTATCCAGCTCCTACGAGCAGTACTTC.

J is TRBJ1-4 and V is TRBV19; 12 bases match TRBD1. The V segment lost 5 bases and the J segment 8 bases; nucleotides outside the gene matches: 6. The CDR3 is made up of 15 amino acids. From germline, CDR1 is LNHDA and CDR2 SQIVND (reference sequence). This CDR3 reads CASSAGTGGEEKLFF. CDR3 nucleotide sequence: TGTGCCAGTAGTGCGGGGACAGGGGGCGAAGAAAAACTGTTTTTT.

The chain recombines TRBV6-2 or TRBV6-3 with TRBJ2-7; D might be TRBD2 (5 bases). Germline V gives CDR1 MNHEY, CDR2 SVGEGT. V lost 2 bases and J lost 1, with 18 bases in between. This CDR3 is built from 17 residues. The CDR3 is CASSYRTLPRASYEQYF. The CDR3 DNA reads TGTGCCAGCAGTTACCGAACCTTACCGCGGGCATCCTACGAGCAGTACTTC.

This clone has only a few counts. This CDR3 is CASSLADTMNTEAFF. Written as DNA, the CDR3 is TGTGCCAGCAGCTTGGCCGACACGATGAACACTGAAGCTTTCTTT. The V gene is TRBV5-4, the J gene TRBJ1-1, with D unresolved. The CDR3 runs 15 residues. The V end lost 0 bases, the J end lost 0 bases, and 9 bases lay between the germline ends. Germline V gene sequence: CDR1 SGHNT, CDR2 YYREEE (reference sequence).